One sample yielded the 2 T cell receptor beta chains listed below, sequenced in a study of tumor-infiltrating lymphocytes in primary liver carcinoma. A constant-region primer served to make TCR beta cDNA from around 540 ng total RNA. Sequencing libraries for TCR beta derived from three nested multiplex PCR rounds that used slightly modified ARM-PCR. A C-beta reverse primer was combined with TRBV1-TRBV30 forward primers in the first two PCR rounds, and each round had about 10 cycles. MiXCR was run by TCRdb on the multiplex PCR reads, yielding one entry per CDR3 protein. Altogether a few hundred thousand distinct CDR3 sequences are present, approximately 54% being singletons, with the ten largest covering 17%. Unsorted whole blood supplied the blood RNA, and germline DNA was isolated too. The sequenced sample consisted of peripheral blood. These receptors came from a young woman with primary liver carcinoma and hepatitis B virus infection.

Only a few counts were recorded for this clonotype. This chain uses TRBV7-9 with TRBJ2-6, with D possibly being TRBD1 (5 bases). V lost 5 bases, J lost 4 bases, and 18 bases lay in between. The germline CDR1 and CDR2 sequences are SEHNR and FQNEAQ (reference sequence). The CDR3 runs 17 residues. The CDR3 sequence is CASSSWASGIGANVLTF. Written as DNA, the CDR3 is TGTGCCAGCAGCAGTTGGGCGTCAGGGATCGGGGCCAACGTCCTGACTTTC.

This clonotype has more than one count but fewer than ten. The J gene is TRBJ2-2, the V gene TRBV5-8; D is unclear. The CDR3 totals 15 residues. Germline values: CDR1 SGHTS, CDR2 YDEGEE. Trimming removed 0 bases from V and 4 bases from J, with 10 bases in between. In DNA form, the CDR3 reads TGTGCCAGCAGCTTGGGCAGGTTTGGCACCGGGGAGCTGTTTTTT. Encoded protein: CASSLGRFGTGELFF.